The 24 T cell receptor beta chains reported below all come from one sample, sequenced in a study of T cells in Graves' hyperthyroidism and ophthalmopathy. RNA transcripts provided the source from which TCR beta CDR3 regions were amplified. Using the HTBI primer set, a first-round RT-PCR was run on the TCR CDR3. TCRdb used MiXCR to reprocess the multiplex PCR reads, holding one entry per CDR3 protein. This table has about 360,000 distinct CDR3 sequences, 13% appearing once. Input material: blood. Receptor source: a woman in her late teens or twenties with Graves' hyperthyroidism.

This sequence joins TRBV28 and TRBJ1-1; possibly TRBD1 for D (5 bases). Germline values: CDR1 MDHEN, CDR2 SYDVKM. This CDR3 is built from 16 residues. V was shortened by 2 bases and J by 3 bases, with 16 bases between the two germline ends. The CDR3: CASSLSLGTSYTEAFF. Here the CDR3 DNA reads TGTGCCAGCAGTTTAAGTCTGGGGACCTCTTACACTGAAGCTTTCTTT.

This clonotype was seen many times. V is TRBV20-1 and J is TRBJ2-5; TRBD2 matches 7 bases. From germline, CDR1 is DFQATT and CDR2 SNEGSKA (reference sequence). V shed 0 bases and J 5 bases; nucleotides not matched to a gene: 15. The CDR3 sequence is 17 residues long. The CDR3 DNA reads TGCAGTGCTAGAGATGGGCGGGCGGGAGCGTTGTGGGAGACCCAGTACTTC. This codes for CSARDGRAGALWETQYF.

This clonotype has at least ten counts. The chain combines TRBV6-1 with TRBJ1-2; D might be TRBD1 (5 bases). The ends were cut back, 5 bases at V and 1 base at J, with 11 bases in the middle. The CDR3 sequence is 14 residues long. Germline CDR1 and CDR2: MNHNS and SASEGT. The CDR3 region has the DNA TGTGCCAGCAGTCCCCAGGGAGATAACTATGGCTACACCTTC. The encoded protein is CASSPQGDNYGYTF.

The genes are TRBV2 and TRBJ2-2; the match to TRBD2 covers 12 bases. In germline, CDR1 is SNHLY, CDR2 FYNNEI. CDR3 size: 17 residues. V gave up 5 bases and J gave up 1 base; unmatched junction bases: 5. The CDR3 loop is CASSTRTSGMNTGELFF. The CDR3 nucleotides are TGTGCCAGCAGTACTCGGACTAGCGGGATGAACACCGGGGAGCTGTTTTTT.

This clonotype was seen repeatedly, ten times or more. The CDR3 loop is CASRQTGEYGYTF. CDR3 DNA sequence: TGTGCCAGCAGACAAACAGGGGAATATGGCTACACCTTC. The chain has TRBV28 and TRBJ1-2; 7 bases match TRBD1. The CDR3 runs to 13 residues. V shed 6 bases and J 5 bases; nucleotides not matched to a gene: 6. Germline V gives CDR1 MDHEN, CDR2 SYDVKM.

There are many counts of this clonotype. This rearrangement joins TRBV5-6 to TRBJ1-1; TRBD1 matches at 10 bases. Trimming removed 4 bases from V and 4 bases from J; junction bases left unmatched: 13. This CDR3 comprises 17 residues. Per germline, CDR1 SGHDT and CDR2 YYEEEE. CDR3 bases: TGTGCCAGCAGCGCGCCGGGACAGGGGATCCCGGGCACTGAAGCTTTCTTT. Its protein product is CASSAPGQGIPGTEAFF.

In its sample, this clonotype was seen many times. The chain combines TRBV12-3 or TRBV12-4 with TRBJ1-2, with D unclear. V was shortened by 5 bases and J by 5 bases, with 6 bases between the two germline ends. The CDR3 covers 11 residues. The CDR3 coding sequence is TGTGCCAGCAGTAACCGGTATGGCTACACCTTC. It encodes CASSNRYGYTF.

The sample holds many counts of this clonotype. The chain combines TRBV12-3 or TRBV12-4 with TRBJ2-7; the match to TRBD1 covers 8 bases. The length of the CDR3 is 14 residues. The J segment lost 2 bases and the V segment lost 5 bases, leaving 5 bases of the junction unmatched. The CDR3 protein is CASSIGQGPYEQYF. CDR3 coding DNA: TGTGCCAGCAGTATCGGACAGGGCCCCTACGAGCAGTACTTC.

In this sample, this clonotype turned up many times. The chain joins TRBV18 to TRBJ2-1; possible D gene TRBD1, 7 bases. CDR1 is KGHSH, CDR2 LQKENI, per germline. CDR3 length equals 14 residues. V lost 0 bases to trimming and J lost 8 bases, with 11 bases between them. CDR3 loop: CASSPPQGGYEQFF. DNA for the CDR3: TGTGCCAGCTCACCACCGCAGGGGGGATATGAGCAGTTCTTC.

Many counts were recorded for this clonotype. The chain is built from TRBV20-1 and TRBJ1-5, with D unclear. Germline loops: CDR1 DFQATT, CDR2 SNEGSKA (reference sequence). This CDR3 comprises 13 residues. The ends were cut back, 3 bases at V and 3 bases at J, with 9 bases in the middle. DNA for the CDR3: TGCAGTGCTAGTGATAGCTTCAATCAGCCCCAGCATTTT. The encoded protein is CSASDSFNQPQHF.

This clonotype was counted many times. The V gene is TRBV20-1, the J gene TRBJ2-5, with 8 bases that match TRBD2. V gave up 6 bases and J gave up 2 bases; unmatched junction bases: 8. CDR1 and CDR2 (germline): DFQATT, SNEGSKA (reference sequence). The CDR3 runs 14 residues. The chain's CDR3 is CSASITSGQETQYF. CDR3 DNA: TGCAGTGCATCTATCACTAGCGGTCAAGAGACCCAGTACTTC.

This clonotype was counted a few times. V gene TRBV28 combines with J gene TRBJ2-1, with TRBD2 matching 8 bases. Per the germline V gene, CDR1 is MDHEN and CDR2 is SYDVKM. The CDR3 covers 15 residues. The V gene end was trimmed by 8 bases and the J gene end by 15 bases; junction bases not matched to a gene: 21. CDR3 DNA sequence: TGTGCCAGCTCGGATGGTGGTAGCGGGGTCCCGAGGGGGTTCTTC. This translates into CASSDGGSGVPRGFF. The full variable domain, its missing parts supplied by reference TRBV28 and TRBJ2-1, is DVKVTQSSRYLVKRTGEKVFLECVQDMDHENMFWYRQDPGLGLRLIYFSYDVKMKEKGDIPEGYSVSREKKERFSLILESASTNQTSMYLCASSDGGSGVPRGFFGPGTRLTVL.

This clonotype was observed many times. The chain carries TRBV5-4 and TRBJ2-3; tentatively, D is TRBD2 (5 bases). The CDR3 totals 14 residues. Trimming took off 1 base at V and 2 bases at J, with 8 bases between the two ends. Germline CDR1 reads SGHNT; CDR2 reads YYREEE (reference sequence). CDR3 nucleotide sequence: TGTGCCAGCAGCTTGCGCGGGCTCACAGATACGCAGTATTTT. This encodes CASSLRGLTDTQYF.

In its sample, this clonotype was seen once. The genes are TRBV5-6 and TRBJ1-2; 9 nucleotides agree with TRBD1. The junction had 8 bases not matched to a gene; V was cut back by 3 bases and J by 8 bases. Germline V gives CDR1 SGHDT, CDR2 YYEEEE. The length of the CDR3 is 14 residues. CDR3 region: CASSSVQGAGGYTF. The CDR3 nucleotides read TGTGCCAGCAGCTCGGTACAGGGGGCTGGCGGCTACACCTTC.

Ten or more counts support this clonotype. The V gene is TRBV7-9, the J gene TRBJ2-7, with unresolved D. Germline lookup yields CDR1 SEHNR and CDR2 FQNEAQ (reference sequence). Trimming pared 3 bases from V and 4 bases from J, leaving 13 bases between. The CDR3 spans 14 residues. CDR3 residues: CASSFVGNGYEQYF. The CDR3 DNA reads TGTGCCAGCAGCTTCGTAGGGAATGGGTACGAGCAGTACTTC.

The table lists this clonotype with many counts. The V and J genes are TRBV28 and TRBJ1-5; D is uncertain. V dropped 6 bases and J dropped 3 bases, with 12 bases sitting between them. Germline V gene lookup returns CDR1 MDHEN and CDR2 SYDVKM. The CDR3 length is 14 residues. CDR3 region: CASRAVKPNQPQHF. The CDR3 region has the DNA TGTGCCAGCAGGGCAGTAAAACCCAATCAGCCCCAGCATTTT.

This clonotype was counted at least ten times. The genes are TRBV6-1 and TRBJ2-2, with TRBD1 matching 8 bases. CDR3 length: 15 residues. J lost 3 bases, V lost 11 bases, and 11 bases had no gene match. Germline CDR1 reads MNHNS; CDR2 reads SASEGT. The DNA for the CDR3 is TGTGCCGTAACTCGATTGGACAGGGACACCGGGGAGCTGTTTTTT. This codes for CAVTRLDRDTGELFF.

The sample holds many counts of this clonotype. The CDR3 sequence is CAISWGGPGGNEQFF. CDR3 in DNA: TGTGCCATCAGTTGGGGCGGGCCTGGGGGGAATGAGCAGTTCTTC. This chain connects TRBV10-3 to TRBJ2-1, with D perhaps matching TRBD2 (6 bases). The V end was cut by 5 bases, the J end by 7 bases, with 18 bases between. Germline V gene lookup returns CDR1 ENHRY and CDR2 SYGVKD. The CDR3 loop spans 15 amino acids.

This clonotype was seen repeatedly, ten times or more. The chain couples TRBV28 to TRBJ2-5; D unresolved. CDR3 length equals 10 residues. From germline, CDR1 is MDHEN and CDR2 SYDVKM. Trimming shortened V by 8 bases and J by 5 bases, and 6 bases separated the two germline ends. For the CDR3, the DNA is TGTGCCAGCGCCAGGGAGACCCAGTACTTC. Translated, it gives CASARETQYF.

This clonotype was seen only a few times. The CDR3, as DNA: TGTGCCAGCAGCCAGACAGGGAGAGGGAACACCGGGGAGCTGTTTTTT. Its translation: CASSQTGRGNTGELFF. The gene calls are TRBV3-1 and TRBJ2-2; 7 bases line up with TRBD1. V gave up 3 bases and J gave up 1 base; unmatched junction bases: 5. Germline CDR1 reads LGHDT; CDR2 reads YNNKEL (reference sequence). This CDR3 spans 16 amino acids.

This clonotype showed up many times. V usage is TRBV5-1 and J usage is TRBJ2-3; D possibly corresponds to TRBD1 (5 bases). This CDR3 is 16 amino acids long. The germline V gene has CDR1 SGHRS and CDR2 YFSETQ. Deletions cut 2 bases from V and 0 bases from J, with 13 bases between. CDR3: CASSFGRGMSTDTQYF. The CDR3, as DNA: TGCGCCAGCAGCTTTGGTAGGGGCATGAGCACAGATACGCAGTATTTT.

This clonotype was recorded many times. This chain connects TRBV11-2 to TRBJ2-1; TRBD2 aligns across 14 bases. Trimming cost V 3 bases and J 4 bases; bases outside gene matches: 8. CDR3 size: 18 residues. Germline V CDR1 and CDR2: SGHAT, FQNNGV. CDR3 bases: TGTGCCAGCAGCTTCCGACTAGCGGGAGGGCTCGGGTACAATGAGCAGTTCTTC. It encodes CASSFRLAGGLGYNEQFF.

The rearrangement joins TRBV20-1 to TRBJ1-2, with TRBD1 matching over 7 bases. This CDR3 has 12 amino acids. V gave up 5 bases and J gave up 5 bases; unmatched junction bases: 5. From germline, CDR1 is DFQATT and CDR2 SNEGSKA (reference sequence). The CDR3 nucleotides are TGCAGTGCTTTACAGGGGAATTATGGCTACACCTTC. Protein: CSALQGNYGYTF.

This clonotype occurred many times. The rearrangement joins TRBV12-3 or TRBV12-4 to TRBJ1-4; perhaps TRBD1 as D (5 bases). V dropped 6 bases and J dropped 1 base, with 9 bases sitting between them. The CDR3 length is 14 residues. In nucleotides, the CDR3 is TGTGCCAGCAGGGCGACAGTAACTAATGAAAAACTGTTTTTT. Amino acids: CASRATVTNEKLFF.